These 30 T cell receptor beta chains were sequenced from one sample in a study of cytomegalovirus exposure and HLA in healthy donors. Researchers ran the PCR with 60 Vbeta and 13 Jbeta primers. Libraries were prepared by immunoSEQ multiplex PCR; TCRdb keeps only in-frame clonotypes and omits some of them. The sample shows about 67,000 clones, around 89% of them seen only once. Sequencing was done on a sample of PBMCs. The receptors stem from a woman in her twenties or thirties in good health and CMV-seropositive.

The V and J genes are TRBV5-1 and TRBJ1-1; 8 bases line up with TRBD1. Trimming removed 5 bases from V and 7 bases from J; junction bases left unmatched: 7. Germline-derived CDR1 and CDR2 are SGHRS and YFSETQ. This CDR3 contains 13 residues. For the CDR3, the DNA is TGCGCCAGCAGAGCGGACAGGGTCGATGAAGCTTTCTTT. This encodes CASRADRVDEAFF.

This chain links TRBV12-5 with TRBJ2-7; possibly TRBD1 for D (5 bases). Trimming removed 5 bases at V and 5 bases at J, with 16 bases between. Per the germline V gene, CDR1 is LGHNT and CDR2 is FRNRAP. This CDR3 has 14 residues. CDR3 nucleotides: TGTGCTAGTGGTCTAGGACACATTTCCCACGAGCAGTACTTC. Amino acids: CASGLGHISHEQYF.

The CDR3 sequence is CASSLGRAVSSEQFF. In DNA form, the CDR3 reads TGTGCCAGCAGCCTCGGGAGGGCTGTTTCCAGTGAGCAGTTCTTC. V is TRBV7-2 and J is TRBJ2-1; 8 bases are a match to TRBD2. Germline CDR1 reads SGHTA; CDR2 reads FQGNSA. The J segment lost 9 bases and the V segment lost 5 bases, leaving 12 bases of the junction unmatched. This CDR3 is built from 15 residues.

The chain links TRBV7-3 to TRBJ2-2, with TRBD1 matching 10 bases. Unmatched junction bases numbered 4, after V lost 5 bases and J lost 4 bases. Germline loops: CDR1 SGHTA, CDR2 FQGTGA. The CDR3 consists of 15 residues. The CDR3 DNA sequence: TGTGCCAGCAGCCGACAGGGGGCGGTCACCGGGGAGCTGTTTTTT. This codes for CASSRQGAVTGELFF.

This clone showed up just a few times. J is TRBJ2-1 and V is TRBV13, with 8 bases aligning to TRBD1. V shed 2 bases and J 3 bases; nucleotides not matched to a gene: 18. Per germline, CDR1 PRHDT and CDR2 FYEKMQ (reference sequence). There are 20 residues in the CDR3. This CDR3 reads CASSLNSRDRGPVIYNEQFF. DNA of the CDR3: TGTGCCAGCAGCTTAAACTCACGAGACAGGGGTCCAGTAATCTACAATGAGCAGTTCTTC. Complete variable domain (other parts from reference TRBV13 and TRBJ2-1): AAGVIQSPRHLIKEKRETATLKCYPIPRHDTVYWYQQGPGQDPQFLISFYEKMQSDKGSIPDRFSAQQFSDYHSELNMSSLELGDSALYFCASSLNSRDRGPVIYNEQFFGPGTRLTVL.

This rearrangement joins TRBV4-1 to TRBJ2-7, with D unclear. CDR1 is MGHRA and CDR2 is YSYEKL in the germline V gene. V shed 2 bases and J shed 6 bases, with 17 bases lying between them. CDR3 length: 15 amino acids. CDR3 protein: CASSQSAGSLVEQYF. CDR3 sequence (DNA): TGCGCCAGCAGCCAATCGGCAGGTTCCCTCGTCGAGCAGTACTTC.

V is TRBV19 and J is TRBJ2-7; D might be TRBD2 (6 bases). This CDR3 has 15 residues. Germline V CDR1 and CDR2: LNHDA, SQIVND (reference sequence). Deletions cut 1 base from V and 2 bases from J, with 12 bases between. The CDR3 DNA is TGTGCCAGTAGTATAGGGGGGACTGCACCCTACGAGCAGTACTTC. Its translation: CASSIGGTAPYEQYF.

CDR3 nucleotides: TGCGCCAGCAGCCCGCCGACAGGGGCCCAAGAGACCCAGTACTTC. Translating gives CASSPPTGAQETQYF. V is TRBV5-1 and J is TRBJ2-5, with 8 bases aligning to TRBD1. This CDR3 is built from 15 residues. The V gene's germline CDR1 is SGHRS and CDR2 YFSETQ. J was trimmed by 1 base and V by 4 bases; bases with no gene match: 6.

The chain couples TRBV4-1 to TRBJ1-2; D remains unclear. From germline, CDR1 is MGHRA and CDR2 YSYEKL. The CDR3 loop spans 14 amino acids. The V gene lost 4 bases and the J gene lost 8 bases, with 17 bases spanning the gap. DNA of the CDR3: TGCGCCAGCAGCCTCTTCGTAGGCCCCGGGGGCTACACCTTC. Translation: CASSLFVGPGGYTF.

CDR3 DNA: TGTGCCAGCAGCCCCGGACTAGCAGATACGCAGTATTTT. Its protein is CASSPGLADTQYF. The chain is built from TRBV7-2 and TRBJ2-3; 7 nucleotides match TRBD2. Germline CDR1 reads SGHTA; CDR2 reads FQGNSA. V was clipped by 5 bases and J by 4 bases; unmatched bases: 3. The CDR3 extends over 13 amino acids.

The chain joins TRBV5-6 to TRBJ2-5; possibly TRBD2 for D (5 bases). CDR3 size: 14 residues. Trimming removed 4 bases from V and 5 bases from J, with 15 bases in between. Germline V gene sequence: CDR1 SGHDT, CDR2 YYEEEE. The CDR3 DNA is TGTGCCAGCAGCATTACTAGTTTCGGGGAGACCCAGTACTTC. The encoded protein is CASSITSFGETQYF.

The chain employs TRBV5-1 and TRBJ2-3; 9 nucleotides agree with TRBD1. With V trimmed by 2 bases and J by 4 bases, 5 bases remained unmatched. The CDR3 is made up of 15 amino acids. The germline CDR1 and CDR2 sequences are SGHRS and YFSETQ. CDR3 sequence (DNA): TGCGCCAGCAGCTTTGGGACAGGGAGCGCAGATACGCAGTATTTT. Protein: CASSFGTGSADTQYF.

This clone was detected only once. This rearrangement joins TRBV6-5 to TRBJ2-1; the match to TRBD1 covers 7 bases. V dropped 2 bases and J dropped 7; count of bases not matched to a gene: 8. Germline-derived CDR1 and CDR2 are MNHEY and SVGAGI. There are 15 residues in the CDR3. The CDR3 reads CASSYRGQIKNEQFF. The CDR3 DNA is TGTGCCAGCAGTTACAGGGGACAGATCAAAAATGAGCAGTTCTTC.

The chain carries TRBV15 and TRBJ2-7, with 9 bases aligning to TRBD2. The V segment lost 1 base and the J segment 0 bases; nucleotides outside the gene matches: 7. The CDR3 has 17 residues. The germline V gene encodes CDR1 LNHNV and CDR2 YYDKDF (reference sequence). For the CDR3, the DNA is TGTGCCACCAGCAGAGGGTGGGCGGGAGGGATCTCCTACGAGCAGTACTTC. It yields the protein CATSRGWAGGISYEQYF. The full variable domain, completed using reference TRBV15 and TRBJ2-7, is DAMVIQNPRYQVTQFGKPVTLSCSQTLNHNVMYWYQQKSSQAPKLLFHYYDKDFNNEADTPDNFQSRRPNTSFCFLDIRSPGLGDTAMYLCATSRGWAGGISYEQYFGPGTRLTVT.

The chain recombines TRBV15 with TRBJ2-2; D gene ambiguous. Germline V gene lookup returns CDR1 LNHNV and CDR2 YYDKDF (reference sequence). V gave up 5 bases and J gave up 6 bases, with 16 bases separating them. The CDR3 totals 15 residues. This CDR3 reads CATSQVRPYPGELFF. DNA of the CDR3: TGTGCCACCAGCCAGGTCAGGCCATATCCCGGGGAGCTGTTTTTT.

This chain joins TRBV5-4 and TRBJ2-5; 7 bases fit TRBD1. The CDR3 has 15 amino acids. Germline values: CDR1 SGHNT, CDR2 YYREEE (reference sequence). Trimming removed 4 bases from V and 1 base from J; junction bases left unmatched: 7. The CDR3 reads CASSSPGTAQETQYF. DNA for the CDR3: TGTGCCAGCAGCAGCCCCGGGACAGCCCAAGAGACCCAGTACTTC.

The V and J genes are TRBV7-6 and TRBJ2-3, with TRBD2 identical over 10 bases. This CDR3 is 17 amino acids long. Germline V gene data show CDR1 as SGHVS and CDR2 as FNYEAQ. V gave up 5 bases and J gave up 0 bases; unmatched junction bases: 8. CDR3: CASSPGASGSSTDTQYF. The CDR3 DNA reads as TGTGCCAGCAGCCCGGGGGCTAGCGGGAGTAGCACAGATACGCAGTATTTT.

V gene TRBV4-1 combines with J gene TRBJ1-1; 7 bases are a match to TRBD1. After removal of 4 bases from V and 3 bases from J, the junction contained 8 bases not matched to a gene. Germline V gives CDR1 MGHRA, CDR2 YSYEKL. The CDR3 loop spans 15 amino acids. The CDR3 sequence: CASSRTGAADTEAFF. The DNA for the CDR3 is TGCGCCAGCAGCCGCACAGGGGCCGCAGACACTGAAGCTTTCTTT.

The genes are TRBV6-1 and TRBJ2-6, with TRBD1 matching 10 bases. The trim removed 4 bases at V and 2 bases at J, leaving 8 bases unmatched. The CDR3 is 18 residues long. Germline V gives CDR1 MNHNS, CDR2 SASEGT. The CDR3 spells CASSGPTGGGTGANVLTF. The CDR3 bases are TGTGCCAGCAGTGGACCGACAGGGGGCGGGACTGGGGCCAACGTCCTGACTTTC.

V and J are TRBV7-3 and TRBJ2-2; the D gene is possibly TRBD1 (5 bases). V was pared by 5 bases and J by 2 bases, with 12 bases between. The germline CDR1 and CDR2 sequences are SGHTA and FQGTGA. The CDR3 has 15 amino acids. The CDR3 DNA reads TGTGCCAGCAGCCCCAGGGCGGATAACACCGGGGAGCTGTTTTTT. Translated, it gives CASSPRADNTGELFF.

The rearrangement uses TRBV29-1 and TRBJ1-1; D is uncertain. Trimming took off 7 bases at V and 0 bases at J, with 3 bases between the two ends. The CDR3 is 10 amino acids. Per germline, CDR1 SQVTM and CDR2 ANQGSEA. The CDR3, as DNA: TGCAGCGCCTTGAACACTGAAGCTTTCTTT. Residues: CSALNTEAFF.

Only one count was recorded for this clone. V is TRBV14 and J is TRBJ1-2; D is ambiguous. V lost 0 bases to trimming and J lost 4 bases, with 9 bases between them. The germline gives CDR1 SGHDN, CDR2 FVKESK. The CDR3 runs 14 residues. In nucleotides, the CDR3 is TGTGCCAGCAGCCAAGATGGACTGCCCTATGGCTACACCTTC. Its protein product is CASSQDGLPYGYTF. Looking up the rest from reference TRBV14 and TRBJ1-2 gives the full variable domain: EAGVTQFPSHSVIEKGQTVTLRCDPISGHDNLYWYRRVMGKEIKFLLHFVKESKQDESGMPNNRFLAERTGGTYSTLKVQPAELEDSGVYFCASSQDGLPYGYTFGSGTRLTVV.

The gene calls are TRBV25-1 and TRBJ2-1, with 12 positions matching TRBD2. This CDR3 comprises 15 residues. Trimming took 4 bases from V and 6 from J; bases not matched to a gene: 4. CDR1 and CDR2 (germline): MGHDK, SYGVNS. CDR3 sequence (DNA): TGTGCCAGCAGTGCGTCGGGACTAGCGGGCAATGAGCAGTTCTTC. It codes for CASSASGLAGNEQFF.

The chain is built from TRBV7-6 and TRBJ2-5; 7 nucleotides agree with TRBD2. The last part of the DNA fits TRBJ2-7 better; the J call may be wrong. Germline V lookup: CDR1 SGHVS, CDR2 FNYEAQ. This CDR3 has 16 amino acids. The CDR3: CASSPASSAGTYEQYF. DNA for the CDR3: TGTGCCAGCAGCCCGGCAAGTTCAGCGGGAACCTACGAGCAGTACTTC.

This clone was counted a single time. The chain couples TRBV6-5 to TRBJ2-7; 8 bases fit TRBD1. The CDR3 covers 15 residues. Germline CDR1 reads MNHEY; CDR2 reads SVGAGI. Trimming removed 5 bases from V and 0 bases from J; junction bases left unmatched: 6. This chain's CDR3 is CASSPPGQDSYEQYF. CDR3 sequence (DNA): TGTGCCAGCAGTCCCCCGGGACAGGACTCCTACGAGCAGTACTTC.

V usage is TRBV5-8 and J usage is TRBJ2-1, with 12 bases matching TRBD2. V dropped 3 bases and J dropped 4; count of bases not matched to a gene: 11. Germline V gene data show CDR1 as SGHTS and CDR2 as YDEGEE. The CDR3 length is 18 residues. This CDR3 is CASSSSLKTSGGYNEQFF. DNA of the CDR3: TGTGCCAGCAGCTCCTCTTTAAAGACTAGCGGGGGTTACAATGAGCAGTTCTTC.

V is TRBV13 and J is TRBJ1-3; D gene uncertain. Germline lookup yields CDR1 PRHDT and CDR2 FYEKMQ (reference sequence). Trimming stripped 6 bases from V and 4 bases from J, with 16 bases between. The CDR3 is 15 residues long. The CDR3 sequence is CASSYGYSTGNTIYF. The DNA of the CDR3 is TGTGCCAGCAGTTACGGCTACAGCACCGGAAACACCATATATTTT. Drawing the rest from reference TRBV13 and TRBJ1-3, the complete variable domain is AAGVIQSPRHLIKEKRETATLKCYPIPRHDTVYWYQQGPGQDPQFLISFYEKMQSDKGSIPDRFSAQQFSDYHSELNMSSLELGDSALYFCASSYGYSTGNTIYFGEGSWLTVV.

V and J are TRBV6-6 and TRBJ1-3; D unclear. The CDR3 is 15 residues long. CDR1 is MNHNY, CDR2 SVGAGI, per germline (reference sequence). Trimming stripped 0 bases from V and 2 bases from J, with 8 bases between. DNA of the CDR3: TGTGCCAGCAGTTACTCGCGGGAGGCTGGAAACACCATATATTTT. Its translation: CASSYSREAGNTIYF.

The rearrangement links TRBV6-4 to TRBJ2-3; tentatively, D is TRBD2 (6 bases). Germline CDR1 and CDR2: MRHNA and SNTAGT. There are 12 residues in the CDR3. The V and J ends lost 4 bases and 8 bases respectively, with 10 bases between them. CDR3 sequence (DNA): TGTGCCAGCAGTGGGCCCGGGGGTACGCAGTATTTT. Translating it yields CASSGPGGTQYF.

This chain uses TRBV7-9 with TRBJ1-4, with unresolved D. With 3 bases removed from V and 5 bases from J, the gap between germline ends came to 10 bases. The CDR3 has 14 amino acids. Germline lookup yields CDR1 SEHNR and CDR2 FQNEAQ (reference sequence). DNA of the CDR3: TGTGCCAGCAGCTTGAGGGAGTCGAATGAAAAACTGTTTTTT. Protein: CASSLRESNEKLFF.